In its sample, the clone carrying this T cell receptor (beta chain) was seen many times. These data belong to a study of blood T cell repertoires in COVID-19. Overall study context: The United States, Italy and Spain provided the acute and convalescent COVID-19 samples. In each case, the material was cDNA or gDNA derived from T cells, B-cell-depleted T cells, or PBMCs.

Using immunoSEQ multiplex PCR, the repertoire was profiled, and TCRdb retains in-frame clones only, with some absent. The top ten clones hold 7.5% to 9.5% of a sample with around 220,000 clones, around 83% of them seen once. The TCR sequence derives from an elderly woman with COVID-19, enrolled during active disease. Sequenced input: peripheral blood.

CDR3: CASSQGRSGGTYEQYF. The CDR3 DNA reads TGTGCCAGCAGCCAAGGTCGTAGCGGGGGAACCTACGAGCAGTACTTC. V is TRBV4-2 and J is TRBJ2-7, with 9 nucleotides matching TRBD2. CDR3 length: 16 residues. Germline loops: CDR1 LGHNA, CDR2 YNFKEQ. The trim removed 1 base at V and 2 bases at J, leaving 6 bases unmatched.